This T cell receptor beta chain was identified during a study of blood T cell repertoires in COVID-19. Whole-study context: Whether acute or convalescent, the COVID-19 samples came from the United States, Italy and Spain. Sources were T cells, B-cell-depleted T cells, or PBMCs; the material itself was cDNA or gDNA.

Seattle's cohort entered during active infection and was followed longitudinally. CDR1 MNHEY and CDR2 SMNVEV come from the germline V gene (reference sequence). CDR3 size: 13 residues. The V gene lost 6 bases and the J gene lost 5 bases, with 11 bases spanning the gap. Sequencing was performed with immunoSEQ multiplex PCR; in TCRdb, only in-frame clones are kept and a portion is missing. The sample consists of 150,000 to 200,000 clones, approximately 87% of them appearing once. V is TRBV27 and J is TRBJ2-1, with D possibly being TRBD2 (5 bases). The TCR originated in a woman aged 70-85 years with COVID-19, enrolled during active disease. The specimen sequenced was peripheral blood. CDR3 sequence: CASRRGLNNEQFF. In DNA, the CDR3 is TGTGCCAGCAGACGAGGGCTCAACAATGAGCAGTTCTTC.